One sample yielded the 13 T cell receptor beta chains listed below, sequenced in a study of blood T cell repertoires in COVID-19 (dated by TCRdb to 2020 to 2021). The protocol used for the library was the immunoSEQ multiplex PCR assay. TCRdb obtained this table from immuneACCESS and retained in-frame rearrangements with V and J assigned. These tables miss some clones; where compared with another copy, unresolved V genes account for less than half of the shortfall, and the remainder is unexplained. This sample gives about 92,000 clones in total; around 85% of them show up just once. The top ten clonotypes cover 9.5% to 15% of the sample. The sequencing sample was made of peripheral blood. The receptor set was obtained from a human donor in a cohort sampled during active COVID-19.

This clone was detected only a few times. The chain links TRBV5-1 to TRBJ2-2; a possible D gene is TRBD1 (6 bases). The CDR3 loop spans 16 amino acids. Trimming took off 0 bases at V and 6 bases at J, with 15 bases between the two ends. From germline, CDR1 is SGHRS and CDR2 YFSETQ. The CDR3 region is CASSLDRAPPAGELFF. CDR3 sequence (DNA): TGCGCCAGCAGCTTGGACAGGGCGCCCCCCGCCGGGGAGCTGTTTTTT.

The chain carries TRBV18 and TRBJ2-4, with 7 bases fitting TRBD2. Trimming removed 1 base from V and 0 bases from J; junction bases left unmatched: 9. This CDR3 contains 18 residues. CDR1 and CDR2 from the germline V gene are KGHSH and LQKENI. For the CDR3, the DNA is TGTGCCAGCTCACCACGGCCTAGCGGACCTGTAGCCAAAAACATTCAGTACTTC. Protein: CASSPRPSGPVAKNIQYF.

The V and J genes are TRBV5-8 and TRBJ2-2; the D is unclear. Germline CDR1 is SGHTS and CDR2 is YDEGEE. V gave up 0 bases and J gave up 7 bases, with 4 bases separating them. The CDR3 length is 12 residues. CDR3 DNA: TGTGCCAGCAGCTTGGACGGCGGGGAGCTGTTTTTT. Its protein is CASSLDGGELFF.

The genes are TRBV9 and TRBJ1-6; no clear D. CDR3 length equals 16 residues. Trimming removed 0 bases from V and 7 bases from J, with 14 bases in between. Germline V lookup: CDR1 SGDLS, CDR2 YYNGEE. CDR3 sequence (DNA): TGTGCCAGCAGCGTAGGACGCTCCGCAGGAAATTCACCCCTCCACTTT. This gives the protein CASSVGRSAGNSPLHF.

The V and J genes are TRBV24-1 and TRBJ2-1, with unresolved D. The CDR3 totals 12 residues. Germline V CDR1 and CDR2: KGHDR, SFDVKD. Trimming took 6 bases from V and 9 from J, leaving 11 bases between them. As DNA, the CDR3 is TGTGCCACCAGTAGCAGCACGGGTGAGCAGTTCTTC. Encoded protein: CATSSSTGEQFF.

This clone was picked up one time. The chain is built from TRBV29-1 and TRBJ1-1; maybe TRBD1 (5 bases). This CDR3 spans 15 amino acids. Germline-derived CDR1 and CDR2 are SQVTM and ANQGSEA. The V end lost 3 bases, the J end lost 1 base, and 15 bases lay between the germline ends. The CDR3 loop is CSVDRGGQRNTEAFF. The CDR3 DNA reads TGCAGCGTTGATCGGGGGGGTCAGAGGAACACTGAAGCTTTCTTT. The variable domain in full, with the rest retrieved from reference TRBV29-1 and TRBJ1-1, is SAVISQKPSRDICQRGTSLTIQCQVDSQVTMMFWYRQQPGQSLTLIATANQGSEATYESGFVIDKFPISRPNLTFSTLTVSNMSPEDSSIYLCSVDRGGQRNTEAFFGQGTRLTVV.

This rearrangement joins TRBV10-3 to TRBJ1-2; possibly TRBD1 for D (5 bases). Germline-derived CDR1 and CDR2 are ENHRY and SYGVKD. The CDR3 totals 18 residues. The V and J ends lost 0 bases and 8 bases respectively, with 25 bases between them. CDR3 bases: TGTGCCATCAGTGAGTCTTCCCGGGCTGGGGGGAACGCAGGGGGCTACACCTTC. Translated, it gives CAISESSRAGGNAGGYTF.

This chain joins TRBV7-6 and TRBJ2-1, with TRBD2 matching over 15 bases. The CDR3 runs 21 residues. Trimming at V came to 3 bases and at J to 5 bases, leaving 17 bases not matched to a gene. Germline V gives CDR1 SGHVS, CDR2 FNYEAQ. The CDR3 nucleotides are TGTGCCAGCAGCTTGGGAGGACGAGGGACTAGCGGGAGGAGGGCCCACAATGAGCAGTTCTTC. It is translated as CASSLGGRGTSGRRAHNEQFF.

The chain recombines TRBV19 with TRBJ1-5; TRBD1 is a possible D gene (6 bases). Trimming shortened V by 1 base and J by 6 bases, and 13 bases separated the two germline ends. The CDR3 is 15 amino acids. Germline CDR1 is LNHDA and CDR2 is SQIVND (reference sequence). The CDR3 loop is CASSIADRFSQPQHF. DNA for the CDR3: TGTGCCAGTAGTATAGCCGACAGGTTTAGTCAGCCCCAGCATTTT.

The chain links TRBV4-3 to TRBJ2-7; TRBD1 is a possible D gene (5 bases). This CDR3 is built from 15 residues. V gave up 4 bases and J gave up 0 bases, with 13 bases separating them. Per germline, CDR1 LGHNA and CDR2 YSLEER. The CDR3 loop reads CASSRYSGPSYEQYF. CDR3 bases: TGCGCCAGCAGCCGCTACTCAGGGCCCTCCTACGAGCAGTACTTC.

The sample holds a few counts of this clone. This chain connects TRBV3-1 (or the pseudogene TRBV3-2) to TRBJ2-1; 13 bases match TRBD2. Germline assignment: CDR1 LGHDT and CDR2 YNNKEL (reference sequence). The CDR3 loop spans 15 amino acids. With 4 bases clipped from V and 10 bases from J, the junction kept 7 bases outside the gene matches. The CDR3 here is CASSPRLAGGSEQFF. CDR3 nucleotides: TGTGCCAGCAGCCCCCGACTAGCGGGAGGATCCGAGCAGTTCTTC.

The chain joins TRBV28 to TRBJ1-2; no clear D. The CDR3 consists of 14 residues. Trimming pared 2 bases from V and 1 base from J, leaving 8 bases between. Germline loops: CDR1 MDHEN, CDR2 SYDVKM. CDR3 DNA sequence: TGTGCCAGCAGTTTAGTTGAGAATAACTATGGCTACACCTTC. It encodes CASSLVENNYGYTF.

This clone was found once. The V call is TRBV5-1, the J call TRBJ2-7, with 14 positions matching TRBD2. J lost 2 bases, V lost 3 bases, and 7 bases had no gene match. This CDR3 has 17 amino acids. Germline CDR1 reads SGHRS; CDR2 reads YFSETQ. The CDR3 coding sequence is TGCGCCAGCAGCTCCGGGACTAGCGGGGGTCAAACCTACGAGCAGTACTTC. Protein sequence: CASSSGTSGGQTYEQYF.